The 32 T cell receptor beta chains listed next were all sequenced from one sample in a study of blood T cell repertoires in COVID-19 (dated by TCRdb to 2018 to 2021). Library preparation was by the immunoSEQ multiplex PCR assay. In its TCRdb copy, this immuneACCESS table keeps in-frame sequences only and misses some clones. Where compared with another copy, unresolved V genes explain less than half of these, and the others have no known cause. The sample table holds fewer than 300,000 clones, of which about 88% were seen once. Roughly 1.5% of the sample goes to the ten largest clones. Sequencing used peripheral blood. Receptor source: a human donor with COVID-19, enrolled during active disease. The donor label of this sample is uncertain.

As regards this clone: The same CDR3 arises from other DNA sequences in this sample as well. This chain connects TRBV6-1 to TRBJ2-5, with D tentatively TRBD2 (6 bases). Trimming stripped 3 bases from V and 8 bases from J, with 25 bases between. CDR1 and CDR2 (germline): MNHNS, SASEGT. The CDR3 runs 17 residues. CDR3 in DNA: TGTGCCAGCAGTGACCTTGCCGGGACTGGAGGAGGGGAAACCCAGTACTTC. Its translation: CASSDLAGTGGGETQYF.

The table lists this clone with many counts. The chain links TRBV4-1 to TRBJ2-7; TRBD2 might be the D (5 bases). Germline V gives CDR1 MGHRA, CDR2 YSYEKL. Trimming took 1 base from V and 7 from J, leaving 17 bases between them. This CDR3 region has 15 residues. CDR3 amino acids: CASSQVSRGPGEQYF. The DNA of the CDR3 is TGCGCCAGCAGCCAAGTATCTAGAGGGCCCGGTGAGCAGTACTTC.

This chain links TRBV28 with TRBJ2-1, with 8 bases identical to TRBD2. With V trimmed by 6 bases and J by 4 bases, 8 bases remained unmatched. CDR3 length equals 15 residues. The germline V gene encodes CDR1 MDHEN and CDR2 SYDVKM. CDR3 loop: CASRGREEEYNEQFF. Written as DNA, the CDR3 is TGTGCCAGCAGGGGGCGGGAGGAGGAATACAATGAGCAGTTCTTC.

This chain uses TRBV11-2 with TRBJ2-3; 9 bases match TRBD2. The V segment lost 0 bases and the J segment 4 bases; nucleotides outside the gene matches: 11. CDR3 length: 18 amino acids. CDR1 and CDR2 from the germline V gene are SGHAT and FQNNGV. The CDR3 here is CASSLDAWVAGDPDTQYF. The CDR3 DNA follows: TGTGCCAGCAGCTTAGATGCTTGGGTAGCGGGAGACCCAGATACGCAGTATTTT.

V and J are TRBV28 and TRBJ2-1; 9 nucleotides match TRBD1. V was pared by 5 bases and J by 7 bases, with 9 bases of the junction left unmatched. CDR3 length: 15 residues. Germline V gives CDR1 MDHEN, CDR2 SYDVKM. The CDR3 coding sequence is TGTGCCAGCAGTCCCGGGACAGGGAGGCTGAATGAGCAGTTCTTC. Encoded protein: CASSPGTGRLNEQFF.

J is TRBJ1-2 and V is TRBV6-5; the D gene is possibly TRBD1 (5 bases). Trimming took off 2 bases at V and 9 bases at J, with 16 bases between the two ends. The CDR3 loop spans 14 amino acids. CDR1 is MNHEY and CDR2 is SVGAGI in the germline V gene. The CDR3 nucleotides read TGTGCCAGCAGTTACGGCGGGACCGCGGCCCGCTACACCTTC. It yields the protein CASSYGGTAARYTF.

The chain carries TRBV30 and TRBJ2-7; D gene unclear. CDR3 length: 11 residues. V lost 5 bases and J 7 bases, leaving 12 bases between the germline ends. Germline lookup yields CDR1 GTSNPN and CDR2 SVGIG (reference sequence). CDR3 protein: CAWVATTEQYF. For the CDR3, the DNA is TGTGCCTGGGTAGCAACGACTGAGCAGTACTTC.

This chain connects TRBV5-6 to TRBJ2-7; D unclear. Germline V gives CDR1 SGHDT, CDR2 YYEEEE. Trimming cost V 5 bases and J 2 bases, with 17 bases left between them. The CDR3 has 15 residues. The CDR3 loop is CASSPTRVSAYEQYF. CDR3 coding DNA: TGTGCCAGCAGTCCAACCCGGGTATCTGCCTACGAGCAGTACTTC.

The rearrangement links TRBV10-3 to TRBJ1-5, with a possible D match to TRBD1 (5 bases). The CDR3 length is 14 residues. The germline V gene encodes CDR1 ENHRY and CDR2 SYGVKD. V was clipped by 6 bases and J by 0 bases, with 9 bases between them. The DNA of the CDR3 is TGTGCCATCAGGGGCGACAGTAGCAATCAGCCCCAGCATTTT. Translation gives CAIRGDSSNQPQHF.

The chain joins TRBV28 to TRBJ2-1, with 12 nucleotides matching TRBD2. With V trimmed by 7 bases and J by 7 bases, 5 bases remained unmatched. The CDR3 length is 14 residues. In germline, CDR1 is MDHEN, CDR2 SYDVKM. For the CDR3, the DNA is TGTGCCAGCAAAGGACTAGCGGGACAAAATGAGCAGTTCTTC. Its translation: CASKGLAGQNEQFF. The variable domain in full, with the rest retrieved from reference TRBV28 and TRBJ2-1, is DVKVTQSSRYLVKRTGEKVFLECVQDMDHENMFWYRQDPGLGLRLIYFSYDVKMKEKGDIPEGYSVSREKKERFSLILESASTNQTSMYLCASKGLAGQNEQFFGPGTRLTVL.

This chain joins TRBV10-3 and TRBJ2-1; D perhaps matches TRBD2 (5 bases). The CDR3 extends over 12 amino acids. V dropped 11 bases and J dropped 10 bases, with 18 bases sitting between them. CDR1 ENHRY and CDR2 SYGVKD come from the germline V gene. This chain's CDR3 is CACRGQRPEQFF. For the CDR3, the DNA is TGTGCCTGCCGGGGTCAGCGTCCCGAGCAGTTCTTC.

V and J are TRBV5-1 and TRBJ2-4; D is uncertain. Trimming removed 4 bases at V and 0 bases at J, with 8 bases between. Germline lookup yields CDR1 SGHRS and CDR2 YFSETQ. This CDR3 contains 14 residues. The CDR3 loop is CASSPGLAKNIQYF. The CDR3 DNA is TGCGCCAGCAGCCCAGGCCTAGCCAAAAACATTCAGTACTTC.

This clone was recorded once. The chain has TRBV7-2 and TRBJ2-1, with 9 positions matching TRBD2. Germline CDR1 and CDR2: SGHTA and FQGNSA. The CDR3 runs 18 residues. With V trimmed by 1 base and J by 6 bases, 13 bases remained unmatched. Here the CDR3 DNA reads TGTGCCAGCAGCTTAGAGGCTAGCGGGACCATGGGAGGCAATGAGCAGTTCTTC. This sequence encodes CASSLEASGTMGGNEQFF.

With respect to this clone: Different DNA sequences within this sample yield the same CDR3. The gene calls are TRBV6-5 and TRBJ1-5; the match to TRBD1 covers 8 bases. CDR3 size: 13 residues. With 6 bases clipped from V and 4 bases from J, the junction kept 2 bases outside the gene matches. CDR1 MNHEY and CDR2 SVGAGI come from the germline V gene. For the CDR3, the DNA is TGTGCCAGCAGCAGGGGGCGGAATCAGCCCCAGCATTTT. Its translation: CASSRGRNQPQHF.

J is TRBJ2-1 and V is TRBV23-1, with D possibly being TRBD1 (5 bases). TRBV23-1 is classed as an ORF, of uncertain function. The germline V and J ends were trimmed by 3 bases and 0 bases, with 15 bases remaining between them. CDR3 size: 17 residues. The DNA for the CDR3 is TGCGCCAGCAGTCACTTACAGGACAAGAGCTCCTACAATGAGCAGTTCTTC. This translates into CASSHLQDKSSYNEQFF.

The chain combines TRBV29-1 with TRBJ2-3; TRBD2 aligns across 12 bases. This CDR3 region has 17 residues. The germline V gene has CDR1 SQVTM and CDR2 ANQGSEA. Trimming at V came to 5 bases and at J to 1 base, leaving 10 bases not matched to a gene. This chain's CDR3 is CSVIPSGRAGGTDTQYF. The CDR3 DNA follows: TGCAGCGTTATCCCTAGCGGGAGGGCCGGTGGCACAGATACGCAGTATTTT.

The rearrangement uses TRBV5-1 and TRBJ2-2; D is perhaps TRBD2 (6 bases). V was shortened by 0 bases and J by 6 bases, with 15 bases between the two germline ends. The CDR3 is 16 residues long. The germline V gene encodes CDR1 SGHRS and CDR2 YFSETQ. The CDR3 protein is CASSLEGSPGAGELFF. As DNA, the CDR3 is TGCGCCAGCAGCTTGGAAGGGTCCCCGGGGGCCGGGGAGCTGTTTTTT. The full variable domain, completed using reference TRBV5-1 and TRBJ2-2, is KAGVTQTPRYLIKTRGQQVTLSCSPISGHRSVSWYQQTPGQGLQFLFEYFSETQRNKGNFPGRFSGRQFSNSRSEMNVSTLELGDSALYLCASSLEGSPGAGELFFGEGSRLTVL.

The rearrangement uses TRBV7-2 and TRBJ1-5; D is unresolved. Trimming removed 2 bases from V and 5 bases from J, with 7 bases in between. This CDR3 contains 13 residues. In germline, CDR1 is SGHTA, CDR2 FQGNSA. The CDR3 sequence is CASSLYGDQPQHF. DNA of the CDR3: TGTGCCAGCAGCTTATATGGAGATCAGCCCCAGCATTTT.

CDR3 DNA: TGTGCCAGCAGTGGCGAGTTAAGAGAGCAGTACTTC. Its translation is CASSGELREQYF. The chain employs TRBV2 and TRBJ2-7, with no clear D. Germline values: CDR1 SNHLY, CDR2 FYNNEI. The length of the CDR3 is 12 residues. V lost 4 bases to trimming and J lost 7 bases, with 11 bases between them.

The genes are TRBV27 and TRBJ1-3; a weak D match, TRBD1 (6 bases). CDR3 length: 15 amino acids. Trimming left V 8 bases short and J 4 bases short, with 18 bases between. Germline lookup yields CDR1 MNHEY and CDR2 SMNVEV (reference sequence). In nucleotides, the CDR3 is TGTGCCAGCGCCCTGACAGGAGATGTGGGAAACACCATATATTTT. It translates to CASALTGDVGNTIYF.

The V and J genes are TRBV2 and TRBJ1-1; 9 bases are shared with TRBD1. The CDR3 spans 13 residues. Germline loops: CDR1 SNHLY, CDR2 FYNNEI. J was trimmed by 10 bases and V by 7 bases; bases with no gene match: 10. CDR3 DNA: TGTGCCAGCAAGACACAGGGGGCTGTCGGAGCTTTCTTT. Residues: CASKTQGAVGAFF.

This chain uses TRBV29-1 with TRBJ2-2, with 7 bases lining up with TRBD1. The CDR3 totals 14 residues. CDR1 and CDR2 from the germline V gene are SQVTM and ANQGSEA. V was pared by 7 bases and J by 7 bases, with 12 bases of the junction left unmatched. The CDR3, as DNA: TGCAGCGCTATAACCGGGACAGTTAACGGGGAGCTGTTTTTT. Translation gives CSAITGTVNGELFF.

The chain links TRBV11-3 to TRBJ2-3; 12 bases agree with TRBD2. V was pared by 1 base and J by 0 bases, with 2 bases of the junction left unmatched. This CDR3 comprises 17 residues. CDR1 is SGHNT and CDR2 is YENEEA in the germline V gene. The CDR3 coding sequence is TGTGCCAGCAGCTTAGGGGGGACTAGCGGGAGCACAGATACGCAGTATTTT. Translating it yields CASSLGGTSGSTDTQYF. Supplemented by reference TRBV11-3 and TRBJ2-3, the full variable domain reads EAGVVQSPRYKIIEKKQPVAFWCNPISGHNTLYWYLQNLGQGPELLIRYENEEAVDDSQLPKDRFSAERLKGVDSTLKIQPAELGDSAVYLCASSLGGTSGSTDTQYFGPGTRLTVL.

V gene TRBV4-2 combines with J gene TRBJ2-3, with 9 positions matching TRBD2. V shed 5 bases, J shed 2 bases, and the junction held 8 bases outside the gene matches. CDR1 LGHNA and CDR2 YNFKEQ come from the germline V gene. The CDR3 spans 16 residues. The CDR3 loop is CASSAPRLADTDTQYF. The DNA of the CDR3 is TGTGCCAGCAGCGCTCCAAGACTAGCGGACACAGATACGCAGTATTTT.

The chain couples TRBV6-5 to TRBJ1-2; D remains ambiguous. This CDR3 comprises 14 residues. Germline lookup yields CDR1 MNHEY and CDR2 SVGAGI. Trimming pared 2 bases from V and 3 bases from J, leaving 10 bases between. CDR3 DNA: TGTGCCAGCAGTTACGGCAGAAACGACTATGGCTACACCTTC. Its translation: CASSYGRNDYGYTF.

The rearrangement uses TRBV5-1 and TRBJ1-2; 7 nucleotides agree with TRBD1. After removal of 0 bases from V and 3 bases from J, the junction contained 8 bases not matched to a gene. CDR3 size: 16 residues. Germline V gene lookup returns CDR1 SGHRS and CDR2 YFSETQ. CDR3 amino acids: CASSLDVGQGDYGYTF. The CDR3 DNA is TGCGCCAGCAGCTTGGATGTCGGGCAGGGGGACTATGGCTACACCTTC.

The V and J genes are TRBV5-6 and TRBJ1-3; perhaps TRBD1 as D (5 bases). The CDR3 sequence is 17 residues long. Trimming shortened V by 0 bases and J by 0 bases, and 13 bases separated the two germline ends. CDR1 SGHDT and CDR2 YYEEEE come from the germline V gene. CDR3 bases: TGTGCCAGCAGCTTGGCGCGGGGGTTTCCCTCTGGAAACACCATATATTTT. Translation: CASSLARGFPSGNTIYF.

The J gene is TRBJ2-1, the V gene TRBV21-1; TRBD2 is taken as the D call from the table, unchecked against the DNA. TRBV21-1 is shown as a pseudogene. The CDR3 is 19 amino acids. The CDR3 DNA reads as TGTGCCAGCAGCAAAGCGGGAGCATTTAAACTTTTACGGGCTAATGAGCAGTTCTTC. Amino acids: CASSKAGAFKLLRANEQFF.

The J gene is TRBJ2-1, the V gene TRBV4-3; possible D gene TRBD2, 6 bases. The CDR3 runs 15 residues. Germline V gives CDR1 LGHNA, CDR2 YSLEER. Trimming took off 1 base at V and 4 bases at J, with 11 bases between the two ends. This chain's CDR3 is CASSQGGDGYNEQFF. DNA for the CDR3: TGCGCCAGCAGCCAAGGGGGGGACGGTTACAATGAGCAGTTCTTC.

This rearrangement joins TRBV5-4 to TRBJ2-1; 8 bases are a match to TRBD2. After removal of 5 bases from V and 2 bases from J, the junction contained 3 bases not matched to a gene. The CDR3 is 14 amino acids. The germline V gene encodes CDR1 SGHNT and CDR2 YYREEE (reference sequence). CDR3 in amino acids: CASRAGGAYNEQFF. Here the CDR3 DNA reads TGTGCCAGCAGGGCGGGAGGAGCCTACAATGAGCAGTTCTTC.

The V gene is TRBV5-1, the J gene TRBJ2-5; the match to TRBD2 covers 8 bases. Germline CDR1 reads SGHRS; CDR2 reads YFSETQ. J lost 1 base, V lost 2 bases, and 1 base had no gene match. The CDR3 is 14 residues long. As DNA, the CDR3 is TGCGCCAGCAGCTTCGGGGGGGGCCAAGAGACCCAGTACTTC. Translation: CASSFGGGQETQYF.

The genes are TRBV13 and TRBJ2-3, with 12 nucleotides matching TRBD2. This CDR3 comprises 21 residues. V gave up 3 bases and J gave up 3 bases; unmatched junction bases: 19. CDR1 and CDR2 (germline): PRHDT, FYEKMQ (reference sequence). The CDR3 coding sequence is TGTGCCAGCAGCTTCCGGGGCAAAGGACTAGCGGGGTCGGGTTGGACAGATACGCAGTATTTT. Its protein is CASSFRGKGLAGSGWTDTQYF. The full variable domain, completed using reference TRBV13 and TRBJ2-3, is AAGVIQSPRHLIKEKRETATLKCYPIPRHDTVYWYQQGPGQDPQFLISFYEKMQSDKGSIPDRFSAQQFSDYHSELNMSSLELGDSALYFCASSFRGKGLAGSGWTDTQYFGPGTRLTVL.